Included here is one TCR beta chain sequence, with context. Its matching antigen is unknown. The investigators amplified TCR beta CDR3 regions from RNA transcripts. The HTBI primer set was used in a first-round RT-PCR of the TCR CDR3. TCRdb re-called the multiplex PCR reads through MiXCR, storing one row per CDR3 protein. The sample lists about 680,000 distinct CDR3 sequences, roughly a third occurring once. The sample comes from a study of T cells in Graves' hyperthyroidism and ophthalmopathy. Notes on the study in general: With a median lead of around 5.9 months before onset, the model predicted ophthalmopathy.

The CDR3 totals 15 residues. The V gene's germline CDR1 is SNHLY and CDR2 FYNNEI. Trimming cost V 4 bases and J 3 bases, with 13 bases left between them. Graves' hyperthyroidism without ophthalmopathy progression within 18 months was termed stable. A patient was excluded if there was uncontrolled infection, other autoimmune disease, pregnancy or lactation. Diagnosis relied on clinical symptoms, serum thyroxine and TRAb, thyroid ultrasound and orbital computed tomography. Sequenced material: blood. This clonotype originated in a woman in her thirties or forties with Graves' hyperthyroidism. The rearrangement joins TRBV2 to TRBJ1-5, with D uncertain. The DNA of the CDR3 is TGTGCCAGCAGTGTTTCGGACTCCTCCAATCAGCCCCAGCATTTT. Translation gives CASSVSDSSNQPQHF.